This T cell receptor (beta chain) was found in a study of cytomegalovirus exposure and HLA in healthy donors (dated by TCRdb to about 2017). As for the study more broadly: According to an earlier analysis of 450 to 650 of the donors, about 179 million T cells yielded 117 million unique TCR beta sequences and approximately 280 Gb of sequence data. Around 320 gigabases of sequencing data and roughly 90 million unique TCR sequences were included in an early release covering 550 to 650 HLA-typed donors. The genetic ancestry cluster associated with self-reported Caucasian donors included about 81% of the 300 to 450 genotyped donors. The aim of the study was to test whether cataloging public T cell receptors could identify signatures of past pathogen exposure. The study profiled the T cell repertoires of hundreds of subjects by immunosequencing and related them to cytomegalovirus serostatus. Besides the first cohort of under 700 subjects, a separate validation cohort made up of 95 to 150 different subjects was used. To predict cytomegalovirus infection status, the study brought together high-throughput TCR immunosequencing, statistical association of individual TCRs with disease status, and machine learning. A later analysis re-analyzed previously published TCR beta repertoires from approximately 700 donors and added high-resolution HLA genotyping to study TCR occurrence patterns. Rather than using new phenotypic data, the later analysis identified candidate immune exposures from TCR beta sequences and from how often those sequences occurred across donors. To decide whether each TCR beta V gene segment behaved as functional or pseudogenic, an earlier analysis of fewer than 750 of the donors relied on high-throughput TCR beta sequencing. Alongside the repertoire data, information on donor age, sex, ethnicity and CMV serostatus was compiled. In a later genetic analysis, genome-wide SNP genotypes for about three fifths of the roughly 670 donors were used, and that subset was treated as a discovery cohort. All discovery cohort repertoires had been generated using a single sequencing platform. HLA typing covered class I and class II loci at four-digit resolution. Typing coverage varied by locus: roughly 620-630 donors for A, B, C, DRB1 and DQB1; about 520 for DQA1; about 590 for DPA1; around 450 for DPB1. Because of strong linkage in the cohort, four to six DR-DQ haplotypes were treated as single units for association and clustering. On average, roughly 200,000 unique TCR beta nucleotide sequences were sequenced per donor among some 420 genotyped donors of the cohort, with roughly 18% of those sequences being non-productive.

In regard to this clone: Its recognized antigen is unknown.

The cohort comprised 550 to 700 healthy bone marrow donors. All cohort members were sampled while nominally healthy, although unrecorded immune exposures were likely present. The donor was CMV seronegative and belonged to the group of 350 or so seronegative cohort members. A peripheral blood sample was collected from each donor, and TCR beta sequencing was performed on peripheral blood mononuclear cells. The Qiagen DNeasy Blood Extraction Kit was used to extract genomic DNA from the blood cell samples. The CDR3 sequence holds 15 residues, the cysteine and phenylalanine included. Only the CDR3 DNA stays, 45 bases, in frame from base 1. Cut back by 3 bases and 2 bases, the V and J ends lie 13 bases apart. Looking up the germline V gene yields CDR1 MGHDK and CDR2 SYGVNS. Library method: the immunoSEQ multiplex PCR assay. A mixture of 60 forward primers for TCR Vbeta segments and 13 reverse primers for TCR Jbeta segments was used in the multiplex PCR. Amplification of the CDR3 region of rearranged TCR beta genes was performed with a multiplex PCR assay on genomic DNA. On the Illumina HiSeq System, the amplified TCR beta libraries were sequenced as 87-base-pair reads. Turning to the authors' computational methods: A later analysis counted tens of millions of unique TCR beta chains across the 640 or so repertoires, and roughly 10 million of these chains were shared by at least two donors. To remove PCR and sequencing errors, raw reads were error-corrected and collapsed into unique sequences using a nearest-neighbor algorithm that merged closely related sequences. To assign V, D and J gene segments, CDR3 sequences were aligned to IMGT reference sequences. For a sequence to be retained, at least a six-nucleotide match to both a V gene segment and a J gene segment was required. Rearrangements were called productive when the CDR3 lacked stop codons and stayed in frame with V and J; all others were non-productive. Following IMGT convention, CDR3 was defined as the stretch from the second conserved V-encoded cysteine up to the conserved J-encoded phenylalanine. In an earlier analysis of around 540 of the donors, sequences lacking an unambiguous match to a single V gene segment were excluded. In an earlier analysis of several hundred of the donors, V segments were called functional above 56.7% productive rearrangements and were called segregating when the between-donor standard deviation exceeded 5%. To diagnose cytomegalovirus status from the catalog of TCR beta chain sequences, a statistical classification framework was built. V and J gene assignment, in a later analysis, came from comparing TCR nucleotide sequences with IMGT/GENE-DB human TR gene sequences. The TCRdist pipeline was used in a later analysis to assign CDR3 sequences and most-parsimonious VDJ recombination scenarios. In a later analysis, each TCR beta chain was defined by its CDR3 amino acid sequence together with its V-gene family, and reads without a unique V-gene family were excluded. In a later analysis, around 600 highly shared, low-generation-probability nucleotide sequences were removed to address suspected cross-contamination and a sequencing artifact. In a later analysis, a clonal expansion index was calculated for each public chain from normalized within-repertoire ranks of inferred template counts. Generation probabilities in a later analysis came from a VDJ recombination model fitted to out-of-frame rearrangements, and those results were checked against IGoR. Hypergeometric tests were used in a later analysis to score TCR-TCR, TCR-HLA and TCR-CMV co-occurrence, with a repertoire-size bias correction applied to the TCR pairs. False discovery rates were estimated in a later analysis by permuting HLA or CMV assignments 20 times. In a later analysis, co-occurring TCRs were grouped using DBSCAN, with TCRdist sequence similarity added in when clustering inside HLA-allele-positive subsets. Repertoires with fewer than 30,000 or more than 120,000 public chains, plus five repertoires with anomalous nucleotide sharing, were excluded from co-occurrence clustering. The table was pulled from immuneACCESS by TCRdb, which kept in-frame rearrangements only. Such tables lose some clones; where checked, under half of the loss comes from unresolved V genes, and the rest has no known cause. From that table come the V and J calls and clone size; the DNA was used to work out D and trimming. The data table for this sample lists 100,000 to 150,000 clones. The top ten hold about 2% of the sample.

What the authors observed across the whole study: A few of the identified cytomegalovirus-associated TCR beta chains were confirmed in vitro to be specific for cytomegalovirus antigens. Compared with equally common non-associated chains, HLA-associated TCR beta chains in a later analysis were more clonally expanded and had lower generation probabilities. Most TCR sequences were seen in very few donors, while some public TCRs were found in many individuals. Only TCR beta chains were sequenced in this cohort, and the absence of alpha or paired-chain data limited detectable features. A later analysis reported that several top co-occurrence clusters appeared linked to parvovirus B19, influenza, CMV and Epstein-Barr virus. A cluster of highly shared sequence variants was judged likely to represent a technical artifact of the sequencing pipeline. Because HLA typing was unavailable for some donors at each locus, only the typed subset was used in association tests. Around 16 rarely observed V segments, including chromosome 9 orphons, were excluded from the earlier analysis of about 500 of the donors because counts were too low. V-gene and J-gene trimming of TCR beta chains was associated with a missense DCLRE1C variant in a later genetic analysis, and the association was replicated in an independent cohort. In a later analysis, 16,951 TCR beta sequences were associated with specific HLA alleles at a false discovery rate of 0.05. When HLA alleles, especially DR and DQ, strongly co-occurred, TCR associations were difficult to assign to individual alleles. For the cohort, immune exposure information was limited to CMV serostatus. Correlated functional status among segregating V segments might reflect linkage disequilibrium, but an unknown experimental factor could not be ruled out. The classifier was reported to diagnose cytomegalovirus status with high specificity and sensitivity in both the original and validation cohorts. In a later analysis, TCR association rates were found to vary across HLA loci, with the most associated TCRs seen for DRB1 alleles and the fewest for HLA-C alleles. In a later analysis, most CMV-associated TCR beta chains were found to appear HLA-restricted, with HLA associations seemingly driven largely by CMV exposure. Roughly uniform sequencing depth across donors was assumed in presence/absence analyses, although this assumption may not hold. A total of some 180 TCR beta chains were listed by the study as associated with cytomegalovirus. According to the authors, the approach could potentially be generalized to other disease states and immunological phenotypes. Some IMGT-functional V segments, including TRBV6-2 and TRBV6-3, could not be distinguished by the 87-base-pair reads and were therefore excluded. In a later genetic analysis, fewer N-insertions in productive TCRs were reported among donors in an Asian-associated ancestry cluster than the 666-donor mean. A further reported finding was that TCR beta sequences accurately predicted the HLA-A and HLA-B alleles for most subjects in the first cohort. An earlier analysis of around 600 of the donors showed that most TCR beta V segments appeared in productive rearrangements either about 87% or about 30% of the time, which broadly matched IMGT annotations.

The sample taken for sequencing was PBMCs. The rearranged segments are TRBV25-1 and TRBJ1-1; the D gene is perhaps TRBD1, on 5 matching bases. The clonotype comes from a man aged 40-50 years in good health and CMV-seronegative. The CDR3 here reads CASSDSRRDNTEAFF. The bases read TGTGCCAGCAGTGATAGTCGGCGGGACAACACTGAAGCTTTCTTT.